This T cell receptor beta chain came from a study of blood T cell repertoires in COVID-19. Study in general: The origin of the acute and convalescent COVID-19 samples was the United States, Italy and Spain. T cells, B-cell-depleted T cells, or PBMCs provided the cDNA or gDNA that served as material.

How the authors handled the data: The assay estimated nucleated cells by amplifying reference gene primers. Sequencing used immunoSEQ multiplex PCR; TCRdb keeps in-frame clones, though not all of them. Clone size and V and J calls were adopted from that table, with D and trimming inferred from the DNA. Here the sample spans some 250,000 clones, 88% being singletons. Germline CDR1 and CDR2: SGHRS and YFSETQ. V was clipped by 5 bases and J by 0 bases, with 18 bases between them. This CDR3 spans 18 amino acids. The sequenced sample was peripheral blood. The chain couples TRBV5-1 to TRBJ2-6, with D perhaps TRBD1 (5 bases). This receptor was taken from a woman between 25 and 40 years old with acute or convalescent COVID-19. CDR3 bases: TGCGCCAGCAGACCCAGGGCATTAGTCGACTCTGGGGCCAACGTCCTGACTTTC. This encodes CASRPRALVDSGANVLTF.